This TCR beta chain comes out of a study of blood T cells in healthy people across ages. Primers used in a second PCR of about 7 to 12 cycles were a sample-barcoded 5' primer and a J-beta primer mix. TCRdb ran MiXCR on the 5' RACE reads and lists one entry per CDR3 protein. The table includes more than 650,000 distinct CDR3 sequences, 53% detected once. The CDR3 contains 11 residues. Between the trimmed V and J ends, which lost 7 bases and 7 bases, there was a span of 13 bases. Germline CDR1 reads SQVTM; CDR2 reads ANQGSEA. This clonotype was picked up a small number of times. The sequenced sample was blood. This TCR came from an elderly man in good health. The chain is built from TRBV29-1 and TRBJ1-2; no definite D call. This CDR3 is CSGERPAGYTF. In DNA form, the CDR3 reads TGCAGCGGCGAACGGCCAGCTGGCTACACCTTC.